This T cell receptor beta chain emerged from a study of T cells expressing NK-cell markers. Study details: Seropositivity for HCMV was found in seven of the eight sequenced donors, with one seronegative.

5'RACE template switching built TCR beta cDNA with unique molecular identifiers. TCRdb reanalyzed the 5' RACE reads and collapses them to one entry per CDR3 protein, without DNA. The sample features about 150,000 distinct CDR3 sequences, with 20% to 25% in its top ten. Germline lookup yields CDR1 SEHNR and CDR2 FQNEAQ (reference sequence). The CDR3 totals 15 residues. Sample: blood T cells: a sorted CD56 or NKG2C T cell subset, CD4+ or CD8+ T cells, or bulk PBMC T cells (not recorded which). The V call is TRBV7-9, the J call TRBJ1-4. The source of this sequence is a man aged 18-75 years in good health. CDR3 residues: CASSAGTALVEKLFF.